This T cell receptor (beta chain) is drawn from a study of monozygotic twins with inflammatory bowel disease. Study-wide points: Possibly because of limited power, concordant and discordant twins showed no difference in repertoire similarity.

Per the germline V gene, CDR1 is MDHEN and CDR2 is SYDVKM. This CDR3 has 16 amino acids. TCR libraries were prepared from about 3.5 ug total RNA each. TCRdb reprocessed the 5' RACE reads and stores each CDR3 protein as one record, lacking DNA. This sample's clone table lists fewer than 350,000 distinct CDR3 sequences. Concerning this clonotype: What it binds is unknown.

This receptor was identified in a human donor with ulcerative colitis or Crohn's disease, or a healthy co-twin of an affected twin (not recorded which). The sequenced sample was blood. J is TRBJ2-1 and V is TRBV28; TCRdb reports TRBD2, a call that lacks DNA to check it against. The CDR3 is CASSKLAGTSYNEQFF.